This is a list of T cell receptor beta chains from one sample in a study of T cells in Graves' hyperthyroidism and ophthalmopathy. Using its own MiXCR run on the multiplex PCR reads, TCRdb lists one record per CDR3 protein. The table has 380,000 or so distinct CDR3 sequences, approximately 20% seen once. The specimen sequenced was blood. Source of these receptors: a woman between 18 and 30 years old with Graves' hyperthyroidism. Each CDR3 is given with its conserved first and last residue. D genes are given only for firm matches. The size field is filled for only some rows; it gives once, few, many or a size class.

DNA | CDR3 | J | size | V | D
TGTGCCAGCAGCTGGGACTTCGGGGAGACCCAGTACTTC | CASSWDFGETQYF | TRBJ2-5 | many | TRBV12-3/TRBV12-4 | NA
TGTGCCAGCAGTCAAGAAGGGGTCATGGATGGCTACACCTTC | CASSQEGVMDGYTF | TRBJ1-2 | many | TRBV6-1 | NA
TGCAGCGCCCTCTCCGGTTACGAGCAGTACTTC | CSALSGYEQYF | TRBJ2-7 | NA | TRBV29-1 | NA
TGCGCCAGCAGGCACCAAGGACAGACCGGGGAGCTGTTTTTT | CASRHQGQTGELFF | TRBJ2-2 | few | TRBV4-1 | NA
TGCAGTGCTAGAGGGGGGGAGTTTATGGACGAGCAGTACTTC | CSARGGEFMDEQYF | TRBJ2-7 | many | TRBV20-1 | NA
TGTGCCAGCAGCTTAAGAGGAACTAGCAATCAGCCCCAGCATTTT | CASSLRGTSNQPQHF | TRBJ1-5 | many | TRBV13 | NA
TGTGCCAGCAGCTTAGAGAGATCAGACAATCAGCCCCAGCATTTT | CASSLERSDNQPQHF | TRBJ1-5 | once | TRBV7-8 | NA
TGCAGTGCTAGAGACCCTTGGGACCCCACGAACCAAGAGACCCAGTACTTC | CSARDPWDPTNQETQYF | TRBJ2-5 | many | TRBV20-1 | NA
TGTGCCAGCTCACCGACCGGGACTAGTAGGACCGGGGAGCTGTTTTTT | CASSPTGTSRTGELFF | TRBJ2-2 | NA | TRBV18 | TRBD2
TGTGCCAGCAGCCCTGAGAAGGGACAGGGGAACTATGGCTACACCTTC | CASSPEKGQGNYGYTF | TRBJ1-2 | many | TRBV13 | TRBD1
TGTGCCAGTAGTATAGTTACTAAGTATAGCAATCAGCCCCAGCATTTT | CASSIVTKYSNQPQHF | TRBJ1-5 | many | TRBV19 | NA
TGTGCTAGTGGTTGGGGACAGGGGGCGCTTGGCTACACCTTC | CASGWGQGALGYTF | TRBJ1-2 | NA | TRBV12-5 | TRBD1
TGTGCCAGCTCACCACCGGGGACAGGTGAGGCCCAGTACTTC | CASSPPGTGEAQYF | TRBJ2-5 | NA | TRBV18 | TRBD1
TGTGCCAGCAGCCAAAGGAGGGCACCTCCAGAGACCCAGTACTTC | CASSQRRAPPETQYF | TRBJ2-5 | NA | TRBV7-8 | NA
TGTGCCAGCAGCCCAGGACGGAGCACAGATACGCAGTATTTT | CASSPGRSTDTQYF | TRBJ2-3 | many | TRBV7-8 | NA
TGTGCCACCACCTACGGTGGGGCGACCACTGAAGCTTTCTTT | CATTYGGATTEAFF | TRBJ1-1 | many | TRBV15 | NA
TGTGCCAGCAGTTTAGAGGGCGGGATAAACCTGGGGACTGAAGCTTTCTTT | CASSLEGGINLGTEAFF | TRBJ1-1 | many | TRBV27 | NA
TGTGCCTGGAGTCGGGACACCTATCAGCCCCAGCATTTT | CAWSRDTYQPQHF | TRBJ1-5 | NA | TRBV30 | NA
TGTGCCAGCAGCTCCGATTGGGGAAGGAATCAGCCCCAGCATTTT | CASSSDWGRNQPQHF | TRBJ1-5 | many | TRBV11-2 | NA
TGTGCCAGCACCTCCCTTACAGCCGGCAACGAGCAGTACTTC | CASTSLTAGNEQYF | TRBJ2-7 | NA | TRBV28 | NA
TGCGCCAGCAGCCAAGAGTCCCCAGGTAGGAGGGCTGGCTACACCTTC | CASSQESPGRRAGYTF | TRBJ1-2 | many | TRBV4-1 | NA
TGCAGCGCTACCTTACCGGGGGCCCCTAGCGAGCAGTACTTC | CSATLPGAPSEQYF | TRBJ2-7 | many | TRBV20-1 | NA
TGCGCCAGCAGCTTCCGTGGACTACGGCAAGAGACCCAGTACTTC | CASSFRGLRQETQYF | TRBJ2-5 | NA | TRBV4-1 | NA
TGTGCCAGCAACAATCCCGTCAGGGGCACTGAAGCTTTCTTT | CASNNPVRGTEAFF | TRBJ1-1 | NA | TRBV12-3/TRBV12-4 | NA
TGTGCCAGCAAGGAAGAAGGGGACATATACGAGCAGTACTTC | CASKEEGDIYEQYF | TRBJ2-7 | NA | TRBV2 | NA
TGTGCCAGCAGGAGGGACGGCAATCAGCCCCAGCATTTT | CASRRDGNQPQHF | TRBJ1-5 | many | TRBV6-2/TRBV6-3 | NA
TGTGCCAGCAGTTACGAGGAGACGGGCATCTATGGCTACACCTTC | CASSYEETGIYGYTF | TRBJ1-2 | many | TRBV6-2/TRBV6-3 | NA